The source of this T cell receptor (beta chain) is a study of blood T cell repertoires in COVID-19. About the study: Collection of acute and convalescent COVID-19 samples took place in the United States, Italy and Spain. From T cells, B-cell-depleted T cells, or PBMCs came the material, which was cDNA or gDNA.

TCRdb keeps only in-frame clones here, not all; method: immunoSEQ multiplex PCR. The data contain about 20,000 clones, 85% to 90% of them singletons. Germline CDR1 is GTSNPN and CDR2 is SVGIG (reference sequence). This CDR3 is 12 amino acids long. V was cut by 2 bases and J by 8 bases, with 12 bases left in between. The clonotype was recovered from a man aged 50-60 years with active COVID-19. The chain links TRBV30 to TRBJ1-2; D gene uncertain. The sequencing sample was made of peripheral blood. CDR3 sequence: CAWSTADTGYTF. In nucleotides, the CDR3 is TGTGCCTGGAGTACGGCGGATACCGGCTACACCTTC.